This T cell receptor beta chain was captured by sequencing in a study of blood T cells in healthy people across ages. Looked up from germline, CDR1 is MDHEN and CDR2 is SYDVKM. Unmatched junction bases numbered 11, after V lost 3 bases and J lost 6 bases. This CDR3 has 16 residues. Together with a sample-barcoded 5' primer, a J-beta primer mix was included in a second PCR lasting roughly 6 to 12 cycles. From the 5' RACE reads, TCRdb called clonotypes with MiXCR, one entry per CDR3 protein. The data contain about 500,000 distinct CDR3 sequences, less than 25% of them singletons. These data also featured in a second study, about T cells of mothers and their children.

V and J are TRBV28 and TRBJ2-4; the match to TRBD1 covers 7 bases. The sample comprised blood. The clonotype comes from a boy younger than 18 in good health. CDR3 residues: CASSLDTGVRGNIQYF. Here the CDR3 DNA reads TGTGCCAGCAGTTTGGATACAGGGGTCCGGGGAAACATTCAGTACTTC.